Shown below are 16 T cell receptor beta chains from a single sample sequenced in a study of beta chain features in type 1 diabetes. Study observations and caveats: Moderate but significant shortening of TCRB CDR3s was recorded in all four CD4+ subsets from Type 1 diabetes patients.

What was sequenced were expressed TCRB transcripts, since all of the isolated RNA had been reverse transcribed. Measured with immunoSEQ multiplex PCR; TCRdb has only the in-frame clones, and not every one. The table records almost 350,000 clones, around 8.5% of them present only once. Their cognate antigens are unknown. The material sequenced was central memory CD4+ T cells from blood. The receptors were gathered from a man in his thirties or forties with type 1 diabetes.

This clone was observed a few times. This chain joins TRBV4-3 and TRBJ1-3, with D tentatively TRBD1 (5 bases). Trimming left V 4 bases short and J 0 bases short, with 16 bases between. The CDR3 extends over 17 amino acids. Looked up from germline, CDR1 is LGHNA and CDR2 is YSLEER. This CDR3 is CASSPETGRDSGNTIYF. CDR3 DNA: TGCGCCAGCAGCCCAGAAACAGGACGAGACTCTGGAAACACCATATATTTT.

In its sample, this clone was seen many times. The genes are TRBV28 and TRBJ1-5, with D hard to call. V lost 7 bases, J lost 5 bases, and 12 bases lay in between. Germline CDR1 and CDR2: MDHEN and SYDVKM. The CDR3 has 13 residues. CDR3 in DNA: TGTGCCAGCAATGGGCCAAATTATCAGCCCCAGCATTTT. Encoded protein: CASNGPNYQPQHF.

The chain joins TRBV11-2 to TRBJ2-7, with 10 bases fitting TRBD2. Germline CDR1 reads SGHAT; CDR2 reads FQNNGV. V shed 7 bases and J 2 bases; nucleotides not matched to a gene: 5. The CDR3 is 14 amino acids. CDR3: CASIRTSGTYEQYF. The CDR3 DNA sequence: TGTGCCAGCATCCGGACTAGCGGAACCTACGAGCAGTACTTC. Supplemented by reference TRBV11-2 and TRBJ2-7, the full variable domain reads EAGVAQSPRYKIIEKRQSVAFWCNPISGHATLYWYQQILGQGPKLLIQFQNNGVVDDSQLPKDRFSAERLKGVDSTLKIQPAKLEDSAVYLCASIRTSGTYEQYFGPGTRLTVT.

The V and J genes are TRBV7-8 and TRBJ2-7, with D possibly matching TRBD2 (6 bases). Trimming took 5 bases from V and 1 from J, leaving 18 bases between them. Per the germline V gene, CDR1 is SGHVS and CDR2 is FQNEAQ. The CDR3 totals 16 residues. CDR3 residues: CASSASAGEISYEQYF. The CDR3 bases are TGTGCCAGCAGCGCTAGCGCCGGGGAGATTTCCTACGAGCAGTACTTC.

The chain carries TRBV28 and TRBJ1-6, with D hard to call. V dropped 3 bases and J dropped 7 bases, with 10 bases sitting between them. This CDR3 region has 14 residues. Germline V lookup: CDR1 MDHEN, CDR2 SYDVKM. The CDR3 sequence: CASSLPRMNSPLHF. Written as DNA, the CDR3 is TGTGCCAGCAGTTTGCCAAGGATGAATTCACCCCTCCACTTT.

The chain is built from TRBV28 and TRBJ2-7; D ambiguous. V lost 2 bases to trimming and J lost 4 bases, with 6 bases between them. Per the germline V gene, CDR1 is MDHEN and CDR2 is SYDVKM. The CDR3 has 12 residues. CDR3 sequence reads: CASSLTRYEQYF. The CDR3, as DNA: TGTGCCAGCAGTTTAACGAGGTACGAGCAGTACTTC.

This clone was detected a few times. The chain links TRBV7-6 to TRBJ1-4; possibly TRBD1 for D (5 bases). This CDR3 region has 12 residues. The germline gives CDR1 SGHVS, CDR2 FNYEAQ. Trimming took 8 bases from V and 10 from J, leaving 14 bases between them. Written as DNA, the CDR3 is TGTGCCAGCGGGCCGTCCGGGGCAAAACTGTTTTTT. It yields the protein CASGPSGAKLFF. Combining the CDR3 with reference TRBV7-6 and TRBJ1-4 gives the whole variable domain GAGVSQSPRYKVTKRGQDVALRCDPISGHVSLYWYRQALGQGPEFLTYFNYEAQQDKSGLPNDRFSAERPEGSISTLTIQRTEQRDSAMYRCASGPSGAKLFFGSGTQLSVL.

V and J are TRBV7-2 and TRBJ2-7; D gene ambiguous. Germline CDR1 and CDR2: SGHTA and FQGNSA. V lost 5 bases to trimming and J lost 0 bases, with 8 bases between them. The CDR3 totals 13 residues. The CDR3 bases are TGTGCCAGCAGCCTCCGCGGCTCCTACGAGCAGTACTTC. Amino acids: CASSLRGSYEQYF.

V is TRBV18 and J is TRBJ2-5; D remains unclear. CDR1 and CDR2 from the germline V gene are KGHSH and LQKENI. The CDR3 runs to 13 residues. The V and J ends lost 1 base and 1 base respectively, with 4 bases between them. CDR3 coding DNA: TGTGCCAGCTCACCACAGGCCCAAGAGACCCAGTACTTC. Its protein product is CASSPQAQETQYF.

This clone was recorded a few times. The V gene is TRBV11-2, the J gene TRBJ2-1, with unresolved D. The germline V gene encodes CDR1 SGHAT and CDR2 FQNNGV. The CDR3 spans 11 residues. Deletions cut 5 bases from V and 5 bases from J, with 4 bases between. Here the CDR3 reads CASSAHNEQFF. CDR3 DNA sequence: TGTGCCAGCAGCGCTCACAATGAGCAGTTCTTC.

This clone turned up a few times. The rearrangement uses TRBV18 and TRBJ2-1; 7 nucleotides agree with TRBD1. Germline V gene data show CDR1 as KGHSH and CDR2 as LQKENI. The CDR3 is made up of 13 amino acids. V lost 6 bases and J lost 8; bases outside the gene matches: 7. The CDR3 protein is CASSDRAPDEQFF. CDR3 nucleotide sequence: TGTGCCAGCTCCGACAGGGCCCCCGATGAGCAGTTCTTC.

The V gene is TRBV5-1, the J gene TRBJ2-2; possible D gene TRBD1, 5 bases. CDR1 is SGHRS, CDR2 YFSETQ, per germline. Trimming pared 0 bases from V and 7 bases from J, leaving 10 bases between. The CDR3 runs 14 residues. The CDR3 region has the DNA TGCGCCAGCAGCTTGGAGGATAGGGGCGGGGAGCTGTTTTTT. Translation: CASSLEDRGGELFF.

The V and J genes are TRBV27 and TRBJ1-1; 7 bases agree with TRBD1. Germline CDR1 and CDR2: MNHEY and SMNVEV (reference sequence). With V trimmed by 7 bases and J by 1 base, 12 bases remained unmatched. This CDR3 region has 16 residues. The CDR3 loop is CASNPVGGRGNTEAFF. The CDR3 DNA is TGTGCCAGCAATCCCGTAGGGGGCAGGGGGAACACTGAAGCTTTCTTT.

V gene TRBV7-8 combines with J gene TRBJ1-1; D call uncertain. V lost 7 bases and J 3 bases, leaving 15 bases between the germline ends. The germline CDR1 and CDR2 sequences are SGHVS and FQNEAQ. This CDR3 contains 14 residues. CDR3 sequence reads: CASNRAMKDTEAFF. CDR3 DNA sequence: TGTGCCAGCAACCGGGCAATGAAGGACACTGAAGCTTTCTTT.

This clone was recorded at least ten times. The chain employs TRBV19 and TRBJ2-1; the D gene is possibly TRBD2 (6 bases). Looked up from germline, CDR1 is LNHDA and CDR2 is SQIVND (reference sequence). Trimming removed 2 bases from V and 4 bases from J, with 12 bases in between. This CDR3 is 15 amino acids long. CDR3 nucleotide sequence: TGTGCCAGTAGTATATCCAGGGCGGGATACAATGAGCAGTTCTTC. Amino acids: CASSISRAGYNEQFF.

This clone appeared a few times. Additional DNA sequences in this sample encode the identical CDR3. The chain recombines TRBV20-1 with TRBJ2-7; D is undetermined. In germline, CDR1 is DFQATT, CDR2 SNEGSKA (reference sequence). Trimming cost V 3 bases and J 3 bases, with 6 bases left between them. CDR3 length: 11 amino acids. The CDR3 coding sequence is TGCAGTGCTAGCGAAATCTACGAGCAGTACTTC. It specifies CSASEIYEQYF.